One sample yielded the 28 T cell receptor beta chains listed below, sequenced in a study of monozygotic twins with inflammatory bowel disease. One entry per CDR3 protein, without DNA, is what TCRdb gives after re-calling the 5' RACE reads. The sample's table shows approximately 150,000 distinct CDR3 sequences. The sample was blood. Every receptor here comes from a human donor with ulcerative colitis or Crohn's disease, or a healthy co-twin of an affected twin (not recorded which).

The CDR3 sequence is CASSPLQESNQPQHF. V is TRBV18 and J is TRBJ1-5; TCRdb gives TRBD1 as the D gene, but with no DNA this cannot be confirmed. CDR3 length equals 15 residues. Germline V gene sequence: CDR1 KGHSH, CDR2 LQKENI. Looking up the rest from reference TRBV18 and TRBJ1-5 gives the full variable domain: NAGVMQNPRHLVRRRGQEARLRCSPMKGHSHVYWYRQLPEEGLKFMVYLQKENIIDESGMPKERFSAEFPKEGPSILRIQQVVRGDSAAYFCASSPLQESNQPQHFGDGTRLSIL.

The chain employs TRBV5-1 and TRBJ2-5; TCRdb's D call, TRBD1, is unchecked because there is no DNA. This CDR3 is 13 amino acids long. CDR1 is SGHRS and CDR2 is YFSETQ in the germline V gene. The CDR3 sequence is CASSLGPDPTQYF.

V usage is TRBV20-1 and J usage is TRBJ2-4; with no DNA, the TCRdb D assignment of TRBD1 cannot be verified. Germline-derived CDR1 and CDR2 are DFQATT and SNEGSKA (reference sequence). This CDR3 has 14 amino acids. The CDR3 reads CSAPGRGGQNIQYF.

This chain's CDR3 is CASSAGTLGGEKLFF. This chain links TRBV5-4 with TRBJ1-4; the D gene TCRdb calls, TRBD1, cannot be checked with no DNA. The CDR3 loop spans 15 amino acids. Germline V CDR1 and CDR2: SGHNT, YYREEE (reference sequence). Filled out from reference TRBV5-4 and TRBJ1-4, the complete variable domain reads ETGVTQSPTHLIKTRGQQVTLRCSSQSGHNTVSWYQQALGQGPQFIFQYYREEENGRGNFPPRFSGLQFPNYSSELNVNALELDDSALYLCASSAGTLGGEKLFFGSGTQLSVL.

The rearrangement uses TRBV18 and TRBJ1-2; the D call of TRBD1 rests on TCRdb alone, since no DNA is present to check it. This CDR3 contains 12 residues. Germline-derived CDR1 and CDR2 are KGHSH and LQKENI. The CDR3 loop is CASSPTAGGYTF.

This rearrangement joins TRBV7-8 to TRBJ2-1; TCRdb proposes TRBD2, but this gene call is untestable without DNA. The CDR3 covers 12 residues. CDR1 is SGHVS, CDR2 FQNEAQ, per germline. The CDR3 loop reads CASSLGERGLFF.

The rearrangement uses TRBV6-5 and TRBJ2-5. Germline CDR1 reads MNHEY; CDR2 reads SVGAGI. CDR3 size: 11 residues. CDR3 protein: CASSYLETQYF.

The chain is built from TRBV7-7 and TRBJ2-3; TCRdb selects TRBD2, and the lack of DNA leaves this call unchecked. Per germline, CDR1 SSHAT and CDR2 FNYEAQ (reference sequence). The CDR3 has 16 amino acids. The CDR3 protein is CASSRLGRETADTQYF.

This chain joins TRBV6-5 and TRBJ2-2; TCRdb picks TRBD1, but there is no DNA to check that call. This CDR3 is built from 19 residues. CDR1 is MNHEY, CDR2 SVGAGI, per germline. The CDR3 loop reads CASSSNFLSGQGGTGELFF.

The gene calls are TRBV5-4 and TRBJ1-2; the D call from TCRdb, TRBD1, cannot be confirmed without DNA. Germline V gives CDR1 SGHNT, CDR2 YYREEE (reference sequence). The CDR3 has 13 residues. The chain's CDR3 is CASSSDRDYGYTF.

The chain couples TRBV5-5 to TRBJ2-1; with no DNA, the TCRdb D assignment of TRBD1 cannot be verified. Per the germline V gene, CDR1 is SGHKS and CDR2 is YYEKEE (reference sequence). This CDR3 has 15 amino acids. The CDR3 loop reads CASSLRGYSYNEQFF.

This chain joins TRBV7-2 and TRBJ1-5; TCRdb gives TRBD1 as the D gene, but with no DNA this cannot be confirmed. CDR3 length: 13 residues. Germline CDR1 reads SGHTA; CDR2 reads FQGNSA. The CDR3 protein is CASSLEWGSPQHF.

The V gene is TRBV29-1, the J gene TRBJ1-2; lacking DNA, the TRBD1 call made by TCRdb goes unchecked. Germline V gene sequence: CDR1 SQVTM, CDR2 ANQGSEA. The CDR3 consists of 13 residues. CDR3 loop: CSVKTGPTYGYTF. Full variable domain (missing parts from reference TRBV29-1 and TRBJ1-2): SAVISQKPSRDICQRGTSLTIQCQVDSQVTMMFWYRQQPGQSLTLIATANQGSEATYESGFVIDKFPISRPNLTFSTLTVSNMSPEDSSIYLCSVKTGPTYGYTFGSGTRLTVV.

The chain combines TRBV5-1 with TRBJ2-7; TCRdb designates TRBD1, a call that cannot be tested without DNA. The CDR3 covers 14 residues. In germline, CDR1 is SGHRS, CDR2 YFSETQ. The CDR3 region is CASSLGQGSYEQYF.

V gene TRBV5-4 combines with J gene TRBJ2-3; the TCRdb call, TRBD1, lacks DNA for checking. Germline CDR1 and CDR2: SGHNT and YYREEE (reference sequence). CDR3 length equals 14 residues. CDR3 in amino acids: CASSHTGDADTQYF.

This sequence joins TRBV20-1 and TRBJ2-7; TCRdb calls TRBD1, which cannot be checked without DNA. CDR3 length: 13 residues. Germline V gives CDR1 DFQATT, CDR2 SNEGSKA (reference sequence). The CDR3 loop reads CSVGTGESYEQYF.

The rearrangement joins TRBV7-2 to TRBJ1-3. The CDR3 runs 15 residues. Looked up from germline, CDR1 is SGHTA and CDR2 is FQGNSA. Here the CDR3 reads CASSRGLSVGNTIYF.

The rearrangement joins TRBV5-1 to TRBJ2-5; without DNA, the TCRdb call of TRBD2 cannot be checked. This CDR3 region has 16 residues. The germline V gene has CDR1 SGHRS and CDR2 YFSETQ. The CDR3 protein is CASSFSLGPGGETQYF.

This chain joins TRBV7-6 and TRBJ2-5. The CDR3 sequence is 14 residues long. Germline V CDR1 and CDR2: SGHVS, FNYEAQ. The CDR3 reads CASSGWTTQETQYF.

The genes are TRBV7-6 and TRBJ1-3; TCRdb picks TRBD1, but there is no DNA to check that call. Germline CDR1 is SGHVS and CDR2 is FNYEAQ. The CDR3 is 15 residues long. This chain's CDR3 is CASSYWTGSKNTIYF. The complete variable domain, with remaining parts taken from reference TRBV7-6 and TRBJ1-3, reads GAGVSQSPRYKVTKRGQDVALRCDPISGHVSLYWYRQALGQGPEFLTYFNYEAQQDKSGLPNDRFSAERPEGSISTLTIQRTEQRDSAMYRCASSYWTGSKNTIYFGEGSWLTVV.

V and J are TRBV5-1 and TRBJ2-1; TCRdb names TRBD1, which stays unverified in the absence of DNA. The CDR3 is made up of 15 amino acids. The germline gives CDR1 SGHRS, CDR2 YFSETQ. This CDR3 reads CASSLAWAGGNEQFF.

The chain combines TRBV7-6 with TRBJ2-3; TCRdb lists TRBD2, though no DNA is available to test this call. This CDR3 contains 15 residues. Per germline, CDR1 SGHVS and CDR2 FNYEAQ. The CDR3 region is CASSLQTLGADTQYF.

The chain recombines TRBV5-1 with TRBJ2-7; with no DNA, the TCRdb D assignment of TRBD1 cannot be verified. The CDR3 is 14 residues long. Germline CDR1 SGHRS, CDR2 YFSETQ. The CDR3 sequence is CASSFSGTAYEQYF.

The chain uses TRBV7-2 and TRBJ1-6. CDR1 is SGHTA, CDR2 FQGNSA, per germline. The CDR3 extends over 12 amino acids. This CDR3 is CASMLYDSPLHF.

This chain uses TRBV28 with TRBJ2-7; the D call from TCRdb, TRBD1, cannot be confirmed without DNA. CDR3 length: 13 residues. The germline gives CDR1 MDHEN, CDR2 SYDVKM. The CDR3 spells CASREGQSYEQYF.

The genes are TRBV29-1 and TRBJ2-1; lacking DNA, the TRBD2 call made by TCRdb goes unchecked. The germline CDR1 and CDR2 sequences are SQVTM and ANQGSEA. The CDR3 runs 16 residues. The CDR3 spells CSVPPLSGGAYNEQFF.

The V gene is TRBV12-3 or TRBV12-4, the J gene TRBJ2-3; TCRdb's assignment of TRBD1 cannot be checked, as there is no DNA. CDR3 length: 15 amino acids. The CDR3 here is CASSSRKVLTDTQYF.

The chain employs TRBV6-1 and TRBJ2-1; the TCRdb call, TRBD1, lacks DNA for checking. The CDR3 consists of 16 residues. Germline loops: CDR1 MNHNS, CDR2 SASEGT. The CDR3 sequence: CATRRAPLSSYNEQFF.